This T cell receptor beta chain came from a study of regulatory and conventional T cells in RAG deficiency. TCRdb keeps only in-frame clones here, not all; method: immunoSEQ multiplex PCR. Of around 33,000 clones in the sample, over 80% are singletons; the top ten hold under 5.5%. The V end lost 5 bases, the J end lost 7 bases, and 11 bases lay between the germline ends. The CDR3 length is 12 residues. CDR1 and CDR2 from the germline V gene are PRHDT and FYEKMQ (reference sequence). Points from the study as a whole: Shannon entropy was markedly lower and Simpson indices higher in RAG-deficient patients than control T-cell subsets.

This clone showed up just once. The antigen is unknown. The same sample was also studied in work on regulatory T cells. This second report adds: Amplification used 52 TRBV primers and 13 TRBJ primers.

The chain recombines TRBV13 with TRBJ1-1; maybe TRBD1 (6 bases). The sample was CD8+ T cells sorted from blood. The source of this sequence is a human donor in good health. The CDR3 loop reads CASSDDRLEAFF. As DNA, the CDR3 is TGTGCCAGCAGCGATGACAGGCTTGAAGCTTTCTTT.